This is a list of T cell receptor beta chains from one sample in a study of blood T cell repertoires in COVID-19. Measured with immunoSEQ multiplex PCR; TCRdb has only the in-frame clones, and not every one. The sample carries over 200,000 clones, about 90% recorded once. Sequencing was performed on peripheral blood. The receptors derive from a woman in her fifties or sixties with acute or convalescent COVID-19. The CDR3 runs from the conserved cysteine through the conserved F or W. D genes are given only for firm matches. Only part of the rows carry a size: once, few, many, or a class if the clone is expanded.

>TRBJ2-3|-|-|TRBV7-3
CASSPEPNSDTQYF
TGTGCCAGCAGCCCCGAACCTAATTCAGATACGCAGTATTTT
>TRBJ1-6|-|TRBD1|TRBV7-9
CASSMRQGNSPLHF
TGTGCCAGCAGCATGAGACAGGGGAATTCACCCCTCCACTTT
>TRBJ2-4|-|-|TRBV14
CASSQDPTRAQDIQYF
TGTGCCAGCAGCCAAGACCCTACGCGGGCCCAGGACATTCAGTACTTC
>TRBJ1-2|-|-|TRBV21-1
CASSKNNNYGYTF
TGTGCCAGCAGCAAGAACAACAACTATGGCTACACCTTC
>TRBJ2-5|-|-|TRBV6-5
CASSSPQTRSSSQYF
TGTGCCAGCAGTTCCCCCCAGACTAGGAGTTCGTCCCAGTACTTC
>TRBJ1-1|-|-|TRBV9
CASSPVQSMNTEAFF
TGTGCCAGCAGCCCCGTACAGAGCATGAACACTGAAGCTTTCTTT
>TRBJ2-7|-|TRBD1|TRBV10-3
CATQRDRDYEQYF
TGTGCCACGCAACGGGACAGGGACTACGAGCAGTACTTC
>TRBJ1-5|-|TRBD1|TRBV4-3
CASSQALLWTGDQPQHF
TGCGCCAGCAGCCAAGCCCTTTTGTGGACAGGGGATCAGCCCCAGCATTTT
>TRBJ1-5|-|TRBD1|TRBV19
CASTGGTGEVQPQHF
TGTGCCAGTACAGGGGGGACAGGGGAGGTTCAGCCCCAGCATTTT
>TRBJ2-1|-|TRBD2|TRBV5-4
CASSLAGSGSPSDNEQFF
TGTGCCAGCAGCTTGGCCGGCAGCGGGAGCCCATCCGACAATGAGCAGTTCTTC
>TRBJ1-3|-|-|TRBV19
CASSGGTSGNTIYF
TGTGCCAGTAGTGGGGGGACCTCTGGAAACACCATATATTTT
>TRBJ1-6|-|TRBD1|TRBV18
CASSLSTGAMNSPLHF
TGTGCCAGCTCACTCTCGACAGGGGCTATGAATTCACCCCTCCACTTT
>TRBJ1-5|-|TRBD1|TRBV10-3
CAISGTGGNQPQHF
TGTGCCATCAGTGGGACAGGGGGTAATCAGCCCCAGCATTTT
>TRBJ1-1|-|-|TRBV19
CASSGRNTEAFF
TGTGCCAGTAGTGGTAGGAACACTGAAGCTTTCTTT
>TRBJ1-5|once|-|TRBV5-1
CASSLYVGDNQPQHF
TGCGCCAGCAGCTTGTACGTGGGCGACAATCAGCCCCAGCATTTT
>TRBJ2-3|once|TRBD2|TRBV27
CASSFLPQVAGRTDTQYF
TGTGCCAGCAGTTTCCTCCCCCAGGTAGCGGGGCGCACAGATACGCAGTATTTT
>TRBJ1-1|-|-|TRBV28
CASTDIGLNTEAFF
TGTGCCAGCACCGACATCGGCCTAAACACTGAAGCTTTCTTT
>TRBJ2-2|-|TRBD1|TRBV7-3
CASSLDRDTGELFF
TGTGCCAGCAGCCTCGACAGGGACACCGGGGAGCTGTTTTTT
>TRBJ1-2|-|-|TRBV7-2
CASSNPPGNYGYTF
TGTGCCAGCAGCAATCCCCCGGGGAACTATGGCTACACCTTC
>TRBJ1-4|-|-|TRBV5-1
CASSLGAQGEKLFF
TGCGCCAGCAGCTTGGGAGCACAGGGTGAAAAACTGTTTTTT
>TRBJ2-7|-|TRBD1|TRBV5-1
CASSLVGTGTLYEQYF
TGCGCCAGCAGCTTGGTCGGGACAGGGACATTGTACGAGCAGTACTTC
>TRBJ2-2|-|-|TRBV7-7
CASSLANGDTSTGELFF
TGTGCTAGCAGCTTAGCAAATGGGGACACATCCACCGGGGAGCTGTTTTTT
>TRBJ2-7|-|TRBD2|TRBV9
CASSATSGRAYEQYF
TGTGCCAGCAGCGCGACGAGCGGGAGGGCCTACGAGCAGTACTTC
>TRBJ2-3|-|-|TRBV4-3
CASSQEGSSRGDTQYF
TGCGCCAGCAGCCAAGAGGGTAGCTCAAGGGGAGATACGCAGTATTTT
>TRBJ1-1|-|-|TRBV2
CASSELLEAFF
TGTGCCAGCAGTGAACTCCTTGAAGCTTTCTTT
>TRBJ1-3|-|TRBD1|TRBV28
CASSPGTGFSGNTIYF
TGTGCCAGCAGCCCCGGGACAGGCTTCTCTGGAAACACCATATATTTT
>TRBJ2-1|-|-|TRBV27
CASSFLGKRVYNEQFF
TGTGCCAGCAGTTTTCTGGGCAAAAGAGTCTACAATGAGCAGTTCTTC
>TRBJ2-3|-|-|TRBV19
CASRKWATSTDTQYF
TGTGCCAGTAGAAAATGGGCAACGAGCACAGATACGCAGTATTTT
>TRBJ1-2|few|TRBD1|TRBV7-3
CASSLNPGGYGYTF
TGTGCCAGCAGCTTAAATCCAGGGGGCTATGGCTACACCTTC
>TRBJ2-5|-|TRBD1|TRBV5-1
CASTQTGDETQYF
TGCGCCAGCACACAGACAGGGGACGAGACCCAGTACTTC
>TRBJ1-3|-|-|TRBV5-6
CASLNRRDLSGNTIYF
TGTGCCAGCCTTAATCGGAGGGATCTCTCTGGAAACACCATATATTTT
>TRBJ2-7|-|-|TRBV9
CASSPPEGSYEQYF
TGTGCCAGCAGCCCCCCCGAGGGCTCCTACGAGCAGTACTTC
>TRBJ2-7|-|-|TRBV18
CASSPAGLGYEQYF
TGTGCCAGCTCACCTGCAGGGTTGGGATACGAGCAGTACTTC
>TRBJ1-2|-|TRBD1|TRBV5-1
CASAQQGALLGNYGYTF
TGCGCCAGCGCCCAACAGGGGGCCTTACTAGGAAACTATGGCTACACCTTC
>TRBJ2-7|once|TRBD2|TRBV5-1
CASSLAARPSGSGEQYF
TGCGCCAGCAGCTTGGCCGCTAGGCCTAGCGGGAGTGGCGAGCAGTACTTC
>TRBJ2-5|-|TRBD2|TRBV5-4
CASSGVAGLETQYF
TGTGCCAGCAGCGGCGTAGCGGGATTAGAGACCCAGTACTTC
>TRBJ1-5|-|-|TRBV7-9
CASSLGQRQPQHF
TGTGCCAGCAGCTTAGGCCAGAGGCAGCCCCAGCATTTT
>TRBJ1-1|-|TRBD1|TRBV7-3
CASSLDRGAAFF
TGTGCCAGCAGCCTCGACAGGGGAGCAGCTTTCTTT
>TRBJ1-5|-|TRBD1|TRBV28
CASTTGQWQPQHF
TGTGCCAGCACTACGGGACAGTGGCAGCCCCAGCATTTT
>TRBJ1-3|-|-|TRBV10-3
CAIRQGLHSGNTIYF
TGTGCCATCAGGCAGGGGCTTCACTCTGGAAACACCATATATTTT
>TRBJ1-3|-|TRBD1|TRBV11-2
CASSLEPRGTGNTIYF
TGTGCCAGCAGCTTAGAACCCAGGGGGACTGGAAACACCATATATTTT
>TRBJ1-6|-|TRBD1|TRBV7-2
CASSLVDRQGNSPLHF
TGTGCCAGCAGCTTAGTGGACAGACAGGGTAATTCACCCCTCCACTTT
>TRBJ2-1|once|-|TRBV5-4
CASSLLTSSYNEQFF
TGTGCCAGCAGCTTGCTGACAAGCTCCTACAATGAGCAGTTCTTC
>TRBJ1-1|-|TRBD1|TRBV6-5
CASRPPGGNTEAFF
TGTGCCAGCAGACCCCCAGGGGGGAACACTGAAGCTTTCTTT
>TRBJ1-4|-|-|TRBV10-3
CAISGSGDEKLFF
TGTGCCATCAGTGGGTCAGGGGATGAAAAACTGTTTTTT
>TRBJ2-7|few|-|TRBV7-9
CALEGALSYEQYF
TGTGCCCTAGAAGGAGCGTTATCCTACGAGCAGTACTTC